The clone carrying this TCR beta chain was seen a single time. The same CDR3 is also encoded by other DNA sequences in this sample. The CDR3 contains 12 residues. The V gene's germline CDR1 is SGHVS and CDR2 FQNEAQ. Trimming left V 3 bases short and J 4 bases short, with 6 bases between. This table comes from immunoSEQ multiplex PCR, and its TCRdb copy is limited to in-frame clones, with some not included. Here the sample spans 50,000 or so clones, approximately 87% being singletons. This specimen belongs to a study of cytotoxic CD8 clonotypes in ibrutinib-treated CLL. Material: PBMCs, obtained after 24 months of ibrutinib treatment. This chain links TRBV7-8 with TRBJ2-5; no definite D call. The sequence came from a human donor with chronic lymphocytic leukemia. The CDR3 is CASSLSGETQYF. DNA of the CDR3: TGTGCCAGCAGCTTGTCAGGAGAGACCCAGTACTTC.